A selection of T cell receptor beta chains follows, all from one sample in a study of shared clonotypes between healthy human individuals. Assay used: immunoSEQ multiplex PCR; TCRdb lists only in-frame clones, some missing. The table lists about 2.1 million clones, around 93% of them singletons, with 1.5% to 2% in the top ten. Sequencing was done on a sample of naive CD8+ T cells from PBMCs. All receptors derive from a man aged 18 to 30 in good health. Some clones in this sample may be carry-over from other donors' samples. The CDR3 runs from the conserved cysteine through the conserved F or W. The D gene is left open where the match is weak. Rows give clone size only sometimes, using once, few, many, or a class for an expanded clone.

>TRBJ2-7|NA|NA|TRBV27
CASWGQDWGEQYF
TGTGCCAGTTGGGGACAAGACTGGGGGGAGCAGTACTTC
>TRBJ1-4|NA|NA|TRBV28
CASSIAGWGEKLFF
TGTGCCAGCAGCATTGCCGGATGGGGTGAAAAACTGTTTTTT
>TRBJ2-3|NA|NA|TRBV4-2
CASSQGGGRTDTQYF
TGTGCCAGCAGCCAAGGGGGCGGACGCACAGATACGCAGTATTTT
>TRBJ2-7|NA|few|TRBV2
CASSDGRTGPYWEQYF
TGTGCCAGCAGTGATGGAAGGACTGGTCCCTATTGGGAGCAGTACTTC
>TRBJ2-7|TRBD1|NA|TRBV27
CASGHPGQGAYEQYF
TGTGCCAGCGGACACCCGGGACAGGGAGCCTACGAGCAGTACTTC
>TRBJ2-7|NA|once|TRBV21-1
CASSKVGTLYEQYF
TGTGCCAGCAGCAAAGTCGGGACCCTCTACGAGCAGTACTTC
>TRBJ1-2|TRBD1|NA|TRBV29-1
CSVPTGKVSYTF
TGCAGCGTCCCGACAGGGAAGGTGAGCTACACCTTC
>TRBJ1-4|TRBD1|NA|TRBV15
CATSRTLDRVNEQLFF
TGTGCCACCAGCAGAACCCTCGACAGGGTTAATGAGCAACTGTTTTTT
>TRBJ2-1|NA|NA|TRBV27
CASSIRDRRVEQFF
TGTGCCAGCAGTATCCGGGACCGCAGGGTTGAGCAGTTCTTC
>TRBJ2-7|NA|NA|TRBV4-2
CASSQDRRDGGEQYF
TGTGCCAGCAGCCAAGACCGGCGGGATGGGGGCGAGCAGTACTTC
>TRBJ1-5|NA|NA|TRBV6-5
CASSYRVGSNQPQHF
TGTGCCAGCAGTTACAGGGTTGGGAGCAATCAGCCCCAGCATTTT
>TRBJ2-1|NA|NA|TRBV15
CATAKQGSPYNEQFF
TGTGCCACCGCGAAACAGGGTTCTCCCTACAATGAGCAGTTCTTC
>TRBJ2-3|NA|NA|TRBV27
CASSHLIDRPSTDTQYF
TGTGCCAGCAGTCACCTGATTGACAGGCCCAGCACAGATACGCAGTATTTT
>TRBJ1-4|TRBD1|NA|TRBV10-3
CATLDPDRAGEKLFF
TGTGCCACCCTCGACCCGGACAGGGCGGGAGAAAAACTGTTTTTT
>TRBJ2-2|TRBD2|NA|TRBV27
CASSLVWLAGVGGELFF
TGTGCCAGCAGTTTAGTCTGGCTAGCGGGAGTAGGCGGGGAGCTGTTTTTT
>TRBJ1-1|TRBD1|once|TRBV19
CASSRDRGNTEAFF
TGTGCCAGTAGTCGGGACAGGGGGAACACTGAAGCTTTCTTT
>TRBJ2-3|NA|NA|TRBV28
CASSARGRYWSGTQYF
TGTGCCAGCAGTGCCAGGGGCAGGTATTGGTCGGGTACGCAGTATTTT
>TRBJ1-1|NA|NA|TRBV11-2
CASSLRRGLVTEAFF
TGTGCCAGCAGCTTAAGGAGGGGACTGGTAACTGAAGCTTTCTTT
>TRBJ1-1|NA|NA|TRBV7-9
CASSPDLYTEAFF
TGTGCCAGCAGCCCGGACCTTTACACTGAAGCTTTCTTT
>TRBJ1-4|NA|NA|TRBV4-1
CASSQVGAVPTNEKLFF
TGCGCCAGCAGCCAAGTAGGGGCGGTCCCAACTAATGAAAAACTGTTTTTT
>TRBJ2-1|TRBD2|few|TRBV5-8
CASTFGLAGGDEQFF
TGTGCCAGCACCTTTGGGTTAGCGGGGGGGGATGAGCAGTTCTTC
>TRBJ1-1|NA|NA|TRBV6-5
CASSYTRSTEAFF
TGTGCCAGCAGTTACACTAGGAGCACTGAAGCTTTCTTT
>TRBJ1-1|NA|NA|TRBV7-9
CASSLFITEAFF
TGTGCCAGCAGCTTATTCATCACTGAAGCTTTCTTT
>TRBJ2-5|TRBD2|NA|TRBV11-2
CASSLVPAGGLETQYF
TGTGCCAGCAGCTTAGTTCCAGCGGGAGGGTTGGAGACCCAGTACTTC
>TRBJ2-1|NA|NA|TRBV2
CASRTVPGQFF
TGTGCCAGCAGGACGGTCCCGGGACAGTTCTTC
>TRBJ1-5|NA|NA|TRBV6-5
CASSPGVGQPQHF
TGTGCCAGCAGCCCCGGGGTGGGGCAGCCCCAGCATTTT
>TRBJ2-7|NA|NA|TRBV9
CASSVGDSMVYEQYF
TGTGCCAGCAGCGTAGGTGACTCAATGGTCTACGAGCAGTACTTC
>TRBJ2-7|TRBD2|once|TRBV9
CASSVEAGSSYEQYF
TGTGCCAGCAGCGTAGAAGCGGGAAGCTCCTACGAGCAGTACTTC